The 9 T cell receptor beta chains reported below all come from one sample, sequenced in a study of metastatic and nonmetastatic thyroid tumors. The entire patient cohort was treatment-naive prior to thyroid surgery. TCRdb redid the clone calls on the PCR reads using MiXCR. The data contain about 40,000 clones, 10% to 12% of them singletons. Material: blood. The receptors originated from a female donor with papillary thyroid cancer or a benign thyroid nodule (not recorded which). Some clones in this sample may be carry-over from other donors' samples.

This clone has a count of ten or more. The chain is built from TRBV6-1 and TRBJ2-5; the match to TRBD1 covers 9 bases. The CDR3 loop spans 13 amino acids. Germline trimming cut 3 bases from V and 4 bases from J; bases unmatched to any gene: 0. Germline-derived CDR1 and CDR2 are MNHNS and SASEGT. CDR3 sequence reads: CASSEDRGETQYF. As DNA, the CDR3 is TGTGCCAGCAGTGAGGACAGGGGAGAGACCCAGTACTTC.

The table lists this clone with many counts. This chain connects TRBV28 to TRBJ1-1, with D maybe TRBD1 (6 bases). The CDR3 contains 12 residues. V lost 6 bases and J 4 bases, leaving 9 bases between the germline ends. The germline V gene encodes CDR1 MDHEN and CDR2 SYDVKM. The CDR3 is CASRSGATEAFF. DNA of the CDR3: TGTGCCAGCAGGTCGGGGGCCACTGAAGCTTTCTTT.

The sample holds many counts of this clone. The chain has TRBV4-3 and TRBJ1-2, with 7 bases fitting TRBD1. Germline V gene data show CDR1 as LGHNA and CDR2 as YSLEER. The CDR3 is 16 residues long. V was pared by 0 bases and J by 2 bases, with 6 bases of the junction left unmatched. DNA for the CDR3: TGCGCCAGCAGCCAAGAATGGGACAGACAGAACTATGGCTACACCTTC. This gives the protein CASSQEWDRQNYGYTF.

Of note for this clone: The junction shows a germline mismatch at one end, possibly a read error. The CDR3 protein is CASSSSGDPDTQYF. The CDR3 region has the DNA TGTGCTAGCAGCTCCTCGGGAGATCCAGATACGCAGTATTTT. The chain carries TRBV7-7 and TRBJ2-3; possibly TRBD2 for D (6 bases). The CDR3 is 14 amino acids. Looked up from germline, CDR1 is SSHAT and CDR2 is FNYEAQ (reference sequence). The full variable domain, rest sourced from reference TRBV7-7 and TRBJ2-3, is GAGVSQSPRYKVTKRGQDVTLRCDPISSHATLYWYQQALGQGPEFLTYFNYEAQPDKSGLPSDRFSAERPEGSISTLTIQRTEQRDSAMYRCASSSSGDPDTQYFGPGTRLTVL.

This clone showed up many times. The chain combines TRBV11-2 with TRBJ2-3; 9 bases fit TRBD2. Germline values: CDR1 SGHAT, CDR2 FQNNGV. J was trimmed by 3 bases and V by 5 bases; bases with no gene match: 9. The CDR3 consists of 16 residues. The DNA for the CDR3 is TGTGCCAGCAGCGAGGGGAGGACTAGCGCGACAGATACGCAGTATTTT. It codes for CASSEGRTSATDTQYF. Together with reference TRBV11-2 and TRBJ2-3, the CDR3 gives the full variable domain: EAGVAQSPRYKIIEKRQSVAFWCNPISGHATLYWYQQILGQGPKLLIQFQNNGVVDDSQLPKDRFSAERLKGVDSTLKIQPAKLEDSAVYLCASSEGRTSATDTQYFGPGTRLTVL.

This clone has just a few counts. The genes are TRBV2 and TRBJ2-1, with 11 bases fitting TRBD1. V shed 5 bases and J 8 bases; nucleotides not matched to a gene: 2. Germline loops: CDR1 SNHLY, CDR2 FYNNEI. This CDR3 is 13 amino acids long. DNA for the CDR3: TGTGCCAGCAGTCGGGACAGGGGGGATGAGCAGTTCTTC. Translated, it gives CASSRDRGDEQFF.

This clone was seen at least ten times. V and J are TRBV5-1 and TRBJ2-1; 10 positions match TRBD2. V lost 5 bases and J lost 3; bases outside the gene matches: 5. The CDR3 consists of 15 residues. Germline V lookup: CDR1 SGHRS, CDR2 YFSETQ. CDR3: CASSEGLASYNEQFF. CDR3 nucleotides: TGCGCCAGCAGTGAGGGACTAGCGAGCTACAATGAGCAGTTCTTC.

This clone was detected ten times or more. The chain combines TRBV5-8 with TRBJ2-3, with 10 bases lining up with TRBD2. The germline CDR1 and CDR2 sequences are SGHTS and YDEGEE. With V trimmed by 4 bases and J by 1 base, 3 bases remained unmatched. The CDR3 runs to 15 residues. The CDR3 loop reads CASSSGTSGTDTQYF. CDR3 sequence (DNA): TGTGCCAGCAGCAGCGGGACTAGCGGCACAGATACGCAGTATTTT.

This clone has a count of ten or more. The V call is TRBV9, the J call TRBJ1-3; possible D gene TRBD1, 6 bases. The V and J ends lost 3 bases and 0 bases respectively, with 13 bases between them. The CDR3 has 16 amino acids. The germline CDR1 and CDR2 sequences are SGDLS and YYNGEE. The CDR3 DNA reads TGTGCCAGCAGCGCTCGGGACACAAGCTCTGGAAACACCATATATTTT. Amino acids: CASSARDTSSGNTIYF.